This is a list of T cell receptor beta chains from one sample in a study of Ad26.COV2.S vaccination and SARS-CoV-2 variants. Clones were sequenced by immunoSEQ multiplex PCR, and TCRdb holds only the in-frame ones, with some missing. The sample has about 280,000 clones, 70% to 90% seen once; the top ten hold 2.5% to 3.5%. Material: peripheral blood, obtained in a trial of Ad26.COV2.S vaccine versus placebo. The receptors shown here come from a person aged 18-65 years who received the Ad26.COV2.S COVID-19 vaccine or a placebo. The CDR3 runs from the conserved cysteine through the conserved F or W.

v_call	j_call	cdr3_aa
TRBV7-3	TRBJ2-3	CASSLYGGHDTQYF
TRBV6-6	TRBJ1-1	CASSGGSTEAFF
TRBV6-1	TRBJ2-7	CASSDQGGAYEQYF
TRBV6-5	TRBJ1-6	CASSPRAANSPLHF
TRBV23-1	TRBJ2-2	CASSQSEGDNTGELFF
TRBV5-1	TRBJ2-1	CASSVHNEQFF
TRBV28	TRBJ1-6	CASSATRGNSPLHF
TRBV7-2	TRBJ1-5	CASSSTGPNQPQHF
TRBV7-8	TRBJ2-1	CASSLTLDGEQFF
TRBV10-3	TRBJ1-2	CAISPGGPSSYGYTF
TRBV27	TRBJ2-1	CASSKGKASGLFARDEQFF
TRBV29-1	TRBJ1-1	CSVDVSGGMTEAFF
TRBV4-1	TRBJ1-2	CASSQPLRGQVDGYTF
TRBV6-6	TRBJ2-5	CASSYSPGQGKETQYF
TRBV4-1	TRBJ1-2	CASSQIGTGKGYGYTF
TRBV30	TRBJ1-1	CAWDLRRRPNTEAFF
TRBV6-5	TRBJ1-1	CASATGVRTEAFF
TRBV4-1	TRBJ2-5	CASSQDPGPGETQYF
TRBV10-2	TRBJ1-2	CASSNEQGLGYTF
TRBV5-1	TRBJ2-1	CASSHSGTGGDEQFF
TRBV30	TRBJ2-7	CAWSWGNYEQYF
TRBV6-5	TRBJ2-7	CASRRETAYEQYF
TRBV6-5	TRBJ2-7	CASSYSGLAGAGEQYF
TRBV4-1	TRBJ1-2	CASSQAQGGAGYTF
TRBV5-1	TRBJ1-6	CASSLVVGENSPLHF